The 27 T cell receptor beta chains in this list originate from one sample, sequenced in a study of spatial heterogeneity in lung cancer. Time point: sample taken at primary tumor resection. Researchers sequenced whole RNA taken from tumor, nontumor lung or frozen PBMC without sorting. TCRdb fed the 5' RACE reads into MiXCR, producing one record per CDR3 protein. The sample contains under 15,000 distinct CDR3 sequences, about 13% of which appear only once. The input for sequencing was PBMCs, taken at surgery. The receptor source for this set is a female donor with early-stage non-small cell lung cancer.

In its sample, this clonotype was seen many times. V and J are TRBV28 and TRBJ1-4; the D is unclear. The V and J ends lost 6 bases and 5 bases respectively, with 16 bases between them. The CDR3 runs to 15 residues. Germline loops: CDR1 MDHEN, CDR2 SYDVKM. The CDR3 DNA sequence: TGTGCCAGCAGACCGACCCCCCTGAGGAATGAAAAACTGTTTTTT. Translated: CASRPTPLRNEKLFF.

On this clonotype itself: A single base separates this from a much larger clone, so it may be a read error. This sequence joins TRBV12-3 or TRBV12-4 and TRBJ2-7; maybe TRBD1 (6 bases). There are 16 residues in the CDR3. V was trimmed by 7 bases and J by 7 bases, leaving 26 bases between them. The CDR3 DNA is TGTGCCAGCACCAGAGTCCCAGGACAGCCCCCACGAGAGCAGTACTTC. Translation gives CASTRVPGQPPREQYF.

This clonotype occurred many times. The V gene is TRBV18, the J gene TRBJ2-3, with 12 bases that match TRBD2. This CDR3 comprises 15 residues. With 6 bases clipped from V and 3 bases from J, the junction kept 4 bases outside the gene matches. Germline values: CDR1 KGHSH, CDR2 LQKENI. The CDR3 reads CASSETSGGTDTQYF. The CDR3 region has the DNA TGTGCCAGCTCGGAGACTAGCGGGGGAACAGATACGCAGTATTTT.

Turning to this clonotype: An end of the junction does not agree with germline; a read error may underlie this. The rearrangement links TRBV7-2 to TRBJ2-5; 11 bases map to TRBD2. There are 16 residues in the CDR3. Per the germline V gene, CDR1 is SGHTA and CDR2 is FQGNSA. The CDR3 DNA sequence: TGCGCCAGCAGCATAGGGGAACTAGCGGGAGTAGAGACCCAGTACTTC. Amino acid sequence: CASSIGELAGVETQYF.

At least ten counts were recorded for this clonotype. The CDR3 is CASTLLGGLRDNEQFF. The CDR3 nucleotides read TGTGCCAGCACCCTGTTGGGAGGACTCAGAGACAATGAGCAGTTCTTC. This chain joins TRBV7-2 and TRBJ2-1; D may be TRBD2 (6 bases). The V gene lost 7 bases and the J gene lost 5 bases, with 21 bases spanning the gap. This CDR3 region has 16 residues. Germline V gene sequence: CDR1 SGHTA, CDR2 FQGNSA.

This clonotype was detected many times. The chain links TRBV14 to TRBJ2-3; D might be TRBD2 (6 bases). This CDR3 spans 14 amino acids. The V gene's germline CDR1 is SGHDN and CDR2 FVKESK. V was cut by 0 bases and J by 7 bases, with 11 bases left in between. The CDR3 sequence: CASSQDGLANTQYF. DNA for the CDR3: TGTGCCAGCAGCCAAGATGGGCTAGCGAATACGCAGTATTTT.

This clonotype was seen ten or more times. The J gene is TRBJ2-7, the V gene TRBV2; 7 positions agree with TRBD2. CDR1 is SNHLY, CDR2 FYNNEI, per germline. This CDR3 region has 14 residues. J gave up 4 bases and V 2 bases, and 5 bases lay outside the gene matches. CDR3 sequence reads: CASSEFGTIYEQYF. CDR3 DNA sequence: TGTGCCAGCAGTGAATTCGGGACTATTTACGAGCAGTACTTC. Looking up the rest from reference TRBV2 and TRBJ2-7 gives the full variable domain: EPEVTQTPSHQVTQMGQEVILRCVPISNHLYFYWYRQILGQKVEFLVSFYNNEISEKSEIFDDQFSVERPDGSNFTLKIRSTKLEDSAMYFCASSEFGTIYEQYFGPGTRLTVT.

This clonotype was counted a single time. The rearrangement uses TRBV7-9 and TRBJ1-4, with 7 bases fitting TRBD1. Per the germline V gene, CDR1 is SEHNR and CDR2 is FQNEAQ (reference sequence). The CDR3 runs 15 residues. V shed 5 bases, J shed 5 bases, and the junction held 8 bases outside the gene matches. CDR3 nucleotide sequence: TGTGCCAGCAGCACTCTGACAGGGAGGAATGAAAAACTGTTTTTT. Translating gives CASSTLTGRNEKLFF.

By share of the sample, this clonotype is medium-sized. The rearrangement uses TRBV28 and TRBJ1-5, with 9 nucleotides matching TRBD1. CDR3 length equals 15 residues. The ends lost 6 bases at V and 6 bases at J; junction bases unmatched: 9. CDR1 is MDHEN, CDR2 SYDVKM, per germline. Written as DNA, the CDR3 is TGTGCCAGCAGCTCTGGACAGGGGAAGGGTCAGCCCCAGCATTTT. Its protein product is CASSSGQGKGQPQHF.

This clonotype showed up many times. V usage is TRBV5-1 and J usage is TRBJ2-7, with TRBD1 identical over 9 bases. Germline V CDR1 and CDR2: SGHRS, YFSETQ. After removal of 8 bases from V and 3 bases from J, the junction contained 6 bases not matched to a gene. The CDR3 totals 13 residues. Written as DNA, the CDR3 is TGCGCCAGTGGGCGGACAGGGGACTACGAGCAGTACTTC. Its translation: CASGRTGDYEQYF.

This clonotype was observed at least ten times. V and J are TRBV18 and TRBJ2-5; TRBD2 matches 8 bases. From germline, CDR1 is KGHSH and CDR2 LQKENI. The CDR3 has 16 amino acids. V dropped 3 bases and J dropped 4; count of bases not matched to a gene: 10. The chain's CDR3 is CASSPFGRDGGETQYF. The CDR3 DNA reads as TGTGCCAGCTCACCTTTCGGGAGGGATGGAGGAGAGACCCAGTACTTC.

This clonotype occurred a few times. V gene TRBV12-3 or TRBV12-4 combines with J gene TRBJ2-7; 10 nucleotides align to TRBD1. The CDR3 contains 15 residues. V lost 5 bases to trimming and J lost 2 bases; unmatched junction nucleotides: 6. The CDR3 spells CASSLGQGNAYEQYF. The CDR3 DNA reads as TGTGCCAGCAGTCTGGGACAGGGGAATGCCTACGAGCAGTACTTC.

By share, this clonotype ranks as medium-sized (0.01 to 0.1%). The CDR3 here is CASSSQDSGVTYNEQFF. The CDR3 DNA follows: TGTGCCAGCAGTTCCCAGGACAGCGGGGTTACCTACAATGAGCAGTTCTTC. J is TRBJ2-1 and V is TRBV6-6; a weak D match, TRBD2 (7 bases). V lost 4 bases and J 2 bases, leaving 18 bases between the germline ends. CDR1 is MNHNY and CDR2 is SVGAGI in the germline V gene (reference sequence). This CDR3 contains 17 residues.

This clonotype was counted ten times or more. The V call is TRBV11-2, the J call TRBJ2-7; D is tentatively TRBD1 or TRBD2 (5 bases each). This CDR3 contains 14 residues. Trimming cost V 5 bases and J 2 bases, with 13 bases left between them. Germline V gene data show CDR1 as SGHAT and CDR2 as FQNNGV. This CDR3 reads CASSASRGPYEQYF. In nucleotides, the CDR3 is TGTGCCAGCAGCGCGAGCCGGGGACCCTACGAGCAGTACTTC.

By share of the sample, this clonotype is medium-sized. The DNA for the CDR3 is TGCGCCAGCAGCCAAGACTGGGCGGGAGGCCCCTACGAGCAGTACTTC. This encodes CASSQDWAGGPYEQYF. The rearrangement uses TRBV4-3 and TRBJ2-7; 8 nucleotides match TRBD2. Germline CDR1 LGHNA, CDR2 YSLEER. The CDR3 totals 16 residues. Germline trimming cut 0 bases from V and 2 bases from J; bases unmatched to any gene: 6.

V and J are TRBV19 and TRBJ2-7, with TRBD1 identical over 8 bases. The V segment lost 4 bases and the J segment 1 base; nucleotides outside the gene matches: 9. Looked up from germline, CDR1 is LNHDA and CDR2 is SQIVND (reference sequence). This CDR3 spans 16 amino acids. The CDR3, as DNA: TGTGCCAGTAGTAGTCGACAGGGGTCGGGGTCCTACGAGCAGTACTTC. Encoded protein: CASSSRQGSGSYEQYF.

This clonotype was observed at least ten times. The J gene is TRBJ1-1, the V gene TRBV29-1; 7 positions agree with TRBD1. The J segment lost 8 bases and the V segment lost 7 bases, leaving 4 bases of the junction unmatched. CDR1 and CDR2 from the germline V gene are SQVTM and ANQGSEA. This CDR3 comprises 10 residues. In DNA form, the CDR3 reads TGCAGCGGTGGACAGGAGGAAGCTTTCTTT. It translates to CSGGQEEAFF. Full variable domain (remainder filled in from reference TRBV29-1 and TRBJ1-1): SAVISQKPSRDICQRGTSLTIQCQVDSQVTMMFWYRQQPGQSLTLIATANQGSEATYESGFVIDKFPISRPNLTFSTLTVSNMSPEDSSIYLCSGGQEEAFFGQGTRLTVV.

This clonotype is labeled as medium-sized (0.01 to 0.1%). V is TRBV2 and J is TRBJ1-2, with no clear D. In germline, CDR1 is SNHLY, CDR2 FYNNEI. With 6 bases removed from V and 2 bases from J, the gap between germline ends came to 7 bases. The CDR3 covers 12 residues. The DNA for the CDR3 is TGTGCCAGCAGCCCGGGGAACTATGGCTACACCTTC. It encodes CASSPGNYGYTF.

This clonotype appeared many times. This chain uses TRBV2 with TRBJ2-7; the D call may be TRBD1 or TRBD2 (6 bases each). Germline CDR1 is SNHLY and CDR2 is FYNNEI. CDR3 length equals 15 residues. Trimming left V 7 bases short and J 9 bases short, with 25 bases between. CDR3 amino acids: CASTEDNREEARQYF. CDR3 coding DNA: TGTGCCAGCACCGAGGATAACAGGGAGGAGGCGCGGCAGTACTTC.

In this sample, this clonotype is medium-sized (0.01 to 0.1%). The gene calls are TRBV6-2 or TRBV6-3 and TRBJ2-5; 14 bases match TRBD2. V shed 2 bases, J shed 4 bases, and the junction held 6 bases outside the gene matches. CDR3 length equals 17 residues. The germline V gene encodes CDR1 MNHEY and CDR2 SVGEGT. The CDR3 here is CASSYLRTSGRRETQYF. CDR3 coding DNA: TGTGCCAGCAGTTACCTTCGGACTAGCGGGAGGAGAGAGACCCAGTACTTC.

This clonotype is labeled as medium-sized. V and J are TRBV30 and TRBJ2-6; D may be TRBD1 or TRBD2 (6 bases each). This CDR3 spans 14 amino acids. V lost 8 bases to trimming and J lost 4 bases, with 15 bases between them. CDR1 GTSNPN and CDR2 SVGIG come from the germline V gene (reference sequence). The CDR3 reads CAQGRGAGANVLTF. As DNA, the CDR3 is TGTGCCCAGGGTAGGGGGGCAGGGGCCAACGTCCTGACTTTC.

The rearrangement joins TRBV6-1 to TRBJ2-2; D is possibly TRBD2 (6 bases). Germline assignment: CDR1 MNHNS and CDR2 SASEGT. Trimming took off 5 bases at V and 6 bases at J, with 13 bases between the two ends. The CDR3 has 14 residues. CDR3 nucleotides: TGTGCCAGCAGTCCGGGGGATCGGGCCGGGGAGCTGTTTTTT. It specifies CASSPGDRAGELFF.

By proportion, this clonotype is medium-sized. The chain employs TRBV21-1 and TRBJ2-7; TRBD1 is the table's D call and was not checked against the DNA. TRBV21-1 is shown as a pseudogene. The CDR3 has 16 residues. The CDR3 protein is CASSEPTGTVPYEQYF. As DNA, the CDR3 is TGTGCCAGCAGCGAACCAACCGGGACAGTACCTTACGAGCAGTACTTC.

This clonotype came up many times. This rearrangement joins TRBV11-2 to TRBJ2-1; weak D call: TRBD2 (5 bases). The CDR3 runs 15 residues. Trimming removed 1 base at V and 8 bases at J, with 15 bases between. Germline V gene data show CDR1 as SGHAT and CDR2 as FQNNGV. The DNA for the CDR3 is TGTGCCAGCAGCTTAGGGACTCCTCTCGTCGATGAGCAGTTCTTC. Its translation is CASSLGTPLVDEQFF.

This clonotype is deemed medium-sized (0.01 to 0.1%). DNA for the CDR3: TGCGCCAGCAGCCCCCGACTAGCGGGCCTTTTCTCCTACAATGAGCAGTTCTTC. This encodes CASSPRLAGLFSYNEQFF. This rearrangement joins TRBV4-3 to TRBJ2-1; 10 bases line up with TRBD2. This CDR3 spans 18 amino acids. V lost 4 bases and J lost 0; bases outside the gene matches: 9. CDR1 and CDR2 (germline): LGHNA, YSLEER.

In regard to this clonotype: Since a much larger clone is just one base distant, this may be a read error. This chain connects TRBV28 to TRBJ2-1, with 10 bases lining up with TRBD2. CDR1 and CDR2 from the germline V gene are MDHEN and SYDVKM. V gave up 11 bases and J gave up 2 bases; unmatched junction bases: 6. The CDR3 extends over 14 amino acids. Written as DNA, the CDR3 is TGTGCCGGCGCAAGCGGGGGGGCCTACAATGAGCAGTTCTTC. It is translated as CAGASGGAYNEQFF.

This clonotype was observed many times. The chain has TRBV4-1 and TRBJ2-5, with D possibly being TRBD2 (5 bases). CDR1 and CDR2 from the germline V gene are MGHRA and YSYEKL. The CDR3 covers 15 residues. Trimming took 1 base from V and 2 from J, leaving 11 bases between them. The CDR3: CASSQGGQLQETQYF. The CDR3 coding sequence is TGCGCCAGCAGCCAAGGAGGGCAGTTACAAGAGACCCAGTACTTC.